This T cell receptor beta chain is from a study of shared clonotypes between healthy human individuals. Germline assignment: CDR1 LNHDA and CDR2 SQIVND (reference sequence). This CDR3 region has 19 residues. Trimming removed 1 base at V and 0 bases at J, with 19 bases between. Produced via immunoSEQ multiplex PCR; TCRdb's table is partial and in-frame only. Among under 200,000 clones listed, about 93% were seen once. This receptor was taken from a woman aged 25-40 years in good health. Material: naive CD4+ T cells sorted from blood. Specified subset: CD45RA+ positively selected. The V gene is TRBV19, the J gene TRBJ1-3; the D gene is possibly TRBD1 (5 bases). The CDR3 DNA follows: TGTGCCAGTAGTATAGGCCCAAGCCGGGACGTCTTCTCTGGAAACACCATATATTTT. Translated: CASSIGPSRDVFSGNTIYF.